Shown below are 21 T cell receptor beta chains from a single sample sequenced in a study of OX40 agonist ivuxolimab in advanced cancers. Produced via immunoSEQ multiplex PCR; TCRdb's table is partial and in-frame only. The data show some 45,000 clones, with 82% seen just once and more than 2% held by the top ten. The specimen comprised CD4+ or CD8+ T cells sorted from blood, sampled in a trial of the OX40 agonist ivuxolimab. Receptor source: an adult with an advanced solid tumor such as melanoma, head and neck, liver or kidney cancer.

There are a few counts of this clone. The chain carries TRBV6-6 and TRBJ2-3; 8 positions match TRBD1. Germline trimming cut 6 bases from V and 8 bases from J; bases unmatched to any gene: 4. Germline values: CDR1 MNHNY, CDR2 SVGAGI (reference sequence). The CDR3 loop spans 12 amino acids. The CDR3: CASSPQGGTQYF. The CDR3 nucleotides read TGTGCCAGCAGCCCACAGGGGGGTACGCAGTATTTT.

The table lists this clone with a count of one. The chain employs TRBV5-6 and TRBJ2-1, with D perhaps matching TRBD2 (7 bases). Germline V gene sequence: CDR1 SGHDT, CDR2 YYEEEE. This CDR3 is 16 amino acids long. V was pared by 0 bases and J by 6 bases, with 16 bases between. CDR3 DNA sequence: TGTGCCAGCAGCTTGGTTGGGGGGGCCTTGTCCAATGAGCAGTTCTTC. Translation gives CASSLVGGALSNEQFF.

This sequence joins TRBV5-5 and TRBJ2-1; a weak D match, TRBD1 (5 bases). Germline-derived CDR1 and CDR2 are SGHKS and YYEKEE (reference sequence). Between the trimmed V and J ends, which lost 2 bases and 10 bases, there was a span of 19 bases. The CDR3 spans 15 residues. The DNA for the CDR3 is TGTGCCAGCAGCTTTGCAGTAGGGGAAGGGGTGGAGCAGTTCTTC. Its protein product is CASSFAVGEGVEQFF.

The CDR3 region is CASSLAGVGETQYF. The CDR3, as DNA: TGCGCCAGCAGCTTGGCAGGGGTCGGGGAGACCCAGTACTTC. The chain joins TRBV5-1 to TRBJ2-5; TRBD1 might be the D (6 bases). V was cut by 0 bases and J by 5 bases, with 11 bases left in between. Germline V gene data show CDR1 as SGHRS and CDR2 as YFSETQ. The CDR3 totals 14 residues.

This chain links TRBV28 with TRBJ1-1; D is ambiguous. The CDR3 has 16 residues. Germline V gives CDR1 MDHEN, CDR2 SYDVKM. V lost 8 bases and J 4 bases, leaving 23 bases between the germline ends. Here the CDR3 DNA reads TGTGCCAGCCGACGCAACGGTTGGAGAAACGGCACTGAAGCTTTCTTT. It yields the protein CASRRNGWRNGTEAFF. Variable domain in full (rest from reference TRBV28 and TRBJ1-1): DVKVTQSSRYLVKRTGEKVFLECVQDMDHENMFWYRQDPGLGLRLIYFSYDVKMKEKGDIPEGYSVSREKKERFSLILESASTNQTSMYLCASRRNGWRNGTEAFFGQGTRLTVV.

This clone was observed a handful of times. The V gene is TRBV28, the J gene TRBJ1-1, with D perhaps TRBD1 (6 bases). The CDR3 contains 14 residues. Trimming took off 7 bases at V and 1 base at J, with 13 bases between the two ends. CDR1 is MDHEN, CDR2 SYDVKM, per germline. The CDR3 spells CASTPDRRNTEAFF. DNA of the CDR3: TGTGCCAGCACCCCAGACAGGAGGAACACTGAAGCTTTCTTT.

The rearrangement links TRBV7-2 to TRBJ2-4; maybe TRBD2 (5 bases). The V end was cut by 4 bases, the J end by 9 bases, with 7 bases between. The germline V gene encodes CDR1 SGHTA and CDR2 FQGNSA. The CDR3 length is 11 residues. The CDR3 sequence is CASSWAGIQYF. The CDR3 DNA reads TGTGCCAGCAGCTGGGCGGGCATTCAGTACTTC.

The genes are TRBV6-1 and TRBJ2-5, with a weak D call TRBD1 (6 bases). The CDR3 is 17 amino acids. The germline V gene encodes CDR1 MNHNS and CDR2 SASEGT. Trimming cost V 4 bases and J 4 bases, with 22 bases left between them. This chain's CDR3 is CASSVQTGWAGVETQYF. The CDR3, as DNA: TGTGCCAGCAGTGTTCAAACGGGTTGGGCAGGGGTAGAGACCCAGTACTTC.

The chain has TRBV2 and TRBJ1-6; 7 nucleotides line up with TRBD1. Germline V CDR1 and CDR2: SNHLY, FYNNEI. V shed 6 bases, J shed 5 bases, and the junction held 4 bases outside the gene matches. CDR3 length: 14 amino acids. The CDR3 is CASRPGTDNSPLHF. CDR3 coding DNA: TGTGCCAGCAGGCCCGGGACAGATAATTCACCCCTCCACTTT. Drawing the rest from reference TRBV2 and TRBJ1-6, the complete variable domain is EPEVTQTPSHQVTQMGQEVILRCVPISNHLYFYWYRQILGQKVEFLVSFYNNEISEKSEIFDDQFSVERPDGSNFTLKIRSTKLEDSAMYFCASRPGTDNSPLHFGNGTRLTVT.

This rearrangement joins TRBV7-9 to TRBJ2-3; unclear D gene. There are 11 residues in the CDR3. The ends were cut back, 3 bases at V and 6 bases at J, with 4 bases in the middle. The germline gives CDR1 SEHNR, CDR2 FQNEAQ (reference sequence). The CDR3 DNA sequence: TGTGCCAGCAGCTTGACCGATACGCAGTATTTT. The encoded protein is CASSLTDTQYF.

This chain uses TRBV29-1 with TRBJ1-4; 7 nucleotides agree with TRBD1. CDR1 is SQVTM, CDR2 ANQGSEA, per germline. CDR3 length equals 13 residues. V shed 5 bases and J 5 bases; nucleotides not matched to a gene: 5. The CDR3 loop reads CSVKGQPNEKLFF. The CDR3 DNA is TGCAGCGTTAAGGGACAGCCGAATGAAAAACTGTTTTTT. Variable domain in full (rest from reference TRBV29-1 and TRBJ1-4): SAVISQKPSRDICQRGTSLTIQCQVDSQVTMMFWYRQQPGQSLTLIATANQGSEATYESGFVIDKFPISRPNLTFSTLTVSNMSPEDSSIYLCSVKGQPNEKLFFGSGTQLSVL.

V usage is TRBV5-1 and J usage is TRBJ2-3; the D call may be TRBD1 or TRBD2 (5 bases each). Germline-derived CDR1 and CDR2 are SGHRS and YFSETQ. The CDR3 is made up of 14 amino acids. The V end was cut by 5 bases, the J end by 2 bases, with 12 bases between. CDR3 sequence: CASRTGTATDTQYF. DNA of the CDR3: TGCGCCAGCAGAACCGGGACCGCCACAGATACGCAGTATTTT. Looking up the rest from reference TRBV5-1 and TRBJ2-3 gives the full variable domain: KAGVTQTPRYLIKTRGQQVTLSCSPISGHRSVSWYQQTPGQGLQFLFEYFSETQRNKGNFPGRFSGRQFSNSRSEMNVSTLELGDSALYLCASRTGTATDTQYFGPGTRLTVL.

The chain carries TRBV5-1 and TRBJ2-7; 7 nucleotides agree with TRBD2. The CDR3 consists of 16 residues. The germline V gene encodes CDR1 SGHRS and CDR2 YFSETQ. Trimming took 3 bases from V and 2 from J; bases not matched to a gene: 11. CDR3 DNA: TGCGCCAGCAGCTCGGATCCGCGGGACTATACCTACGAGCAGTACTTC. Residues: CASSSDPRDYTYEQYF.

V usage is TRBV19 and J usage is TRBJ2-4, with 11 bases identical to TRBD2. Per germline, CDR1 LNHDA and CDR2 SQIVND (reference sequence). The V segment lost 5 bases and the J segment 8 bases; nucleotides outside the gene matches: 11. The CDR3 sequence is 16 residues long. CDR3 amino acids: CASSRIAGGSQDIQYF. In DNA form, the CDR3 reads TGTGCCAGTAGTCGGATAGCGGGAGGGTCCCAGGACATTCAGTACTTC.

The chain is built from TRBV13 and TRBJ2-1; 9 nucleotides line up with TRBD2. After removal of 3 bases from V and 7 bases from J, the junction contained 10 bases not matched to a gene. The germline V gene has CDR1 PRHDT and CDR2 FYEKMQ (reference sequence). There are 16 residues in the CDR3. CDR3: CASSFLVAGVGNEQFF. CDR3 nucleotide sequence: TGTGCCAGCAGCTTCCTGGTAGCGGGAGTAGGGAATGAGCAGTTCTTC.

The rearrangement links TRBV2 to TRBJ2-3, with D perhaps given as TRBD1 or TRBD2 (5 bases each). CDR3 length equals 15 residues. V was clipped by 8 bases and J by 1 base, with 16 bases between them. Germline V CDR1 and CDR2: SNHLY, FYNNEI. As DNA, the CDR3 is TGTGCCAGCGGCAATGGGGGAGCCCGCACAGATACGCAGTATTTT. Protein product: CASGNGGARTDTQYF.

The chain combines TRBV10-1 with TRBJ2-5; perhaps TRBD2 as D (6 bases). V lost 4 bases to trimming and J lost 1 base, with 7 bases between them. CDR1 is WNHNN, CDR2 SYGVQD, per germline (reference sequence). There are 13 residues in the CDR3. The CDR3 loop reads CASSGTTQETQYF. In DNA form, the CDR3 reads TGCGCCAGCAGTGGGACTACCCAAGAGACCCAGTACTTC.

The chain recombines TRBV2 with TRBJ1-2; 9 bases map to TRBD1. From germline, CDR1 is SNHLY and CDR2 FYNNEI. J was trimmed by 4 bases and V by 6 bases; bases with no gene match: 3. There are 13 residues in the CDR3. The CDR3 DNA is TGTGCCAGCAGCGGGGACAGGGTCTATGGCTACACCTTC. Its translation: CASSGDRVYGYTF.

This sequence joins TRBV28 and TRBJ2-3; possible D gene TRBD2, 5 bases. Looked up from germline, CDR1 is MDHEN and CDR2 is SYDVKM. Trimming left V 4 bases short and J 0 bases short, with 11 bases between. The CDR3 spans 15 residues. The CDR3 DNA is TGTGCCAGCAGTTCGTGGACGGGGAGCACAGATACGCAGTATTTT. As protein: CASSSWTGSTDTQYF.

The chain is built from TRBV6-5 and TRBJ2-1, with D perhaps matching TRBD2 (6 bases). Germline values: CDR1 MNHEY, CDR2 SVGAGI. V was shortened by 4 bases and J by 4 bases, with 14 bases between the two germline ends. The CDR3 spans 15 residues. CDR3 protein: CASSLTRATYNEQFF. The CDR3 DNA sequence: TGTGCCAGCAGTTTGACTAGAGCGACGTACAATGAGCAGTTCTTC.

CDR3 protein: CASSLGDNSYEQYF. In DNA form, the CDR3 reads TGTGCCAGCAGCTTGGGGGACAACTCTTACGAGCAGTACTTC. The chain is built from TRBV5-4 and TRBJ2-7, with D perhaps matching TRBD1 (6 bases). CDR1 SGHNT and CDR2 YYREEE come from the germline V gene (reference sequence). The CDR3 is 14 residues long. V lost 0 bases and J 4 bases, leaving 11 bases between the germline ends.